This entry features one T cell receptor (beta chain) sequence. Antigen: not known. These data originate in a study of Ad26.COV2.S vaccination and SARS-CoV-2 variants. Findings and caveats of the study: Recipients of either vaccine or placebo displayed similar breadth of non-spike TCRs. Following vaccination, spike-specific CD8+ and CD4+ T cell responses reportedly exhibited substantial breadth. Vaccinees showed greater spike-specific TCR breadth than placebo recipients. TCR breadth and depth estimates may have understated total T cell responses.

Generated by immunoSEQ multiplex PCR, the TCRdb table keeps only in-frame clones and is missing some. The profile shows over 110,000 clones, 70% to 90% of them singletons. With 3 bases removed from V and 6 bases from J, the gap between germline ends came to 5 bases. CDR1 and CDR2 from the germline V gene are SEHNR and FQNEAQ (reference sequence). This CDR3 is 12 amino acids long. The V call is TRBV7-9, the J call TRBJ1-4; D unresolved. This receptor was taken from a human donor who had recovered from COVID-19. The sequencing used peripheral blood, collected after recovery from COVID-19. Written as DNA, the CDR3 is TGTGCCAGCAGCTTCGCAGATGAAAAACTGTTTTTT. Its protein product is CASSFADEKLFF.